The 9 T cell receptor beta chains reported below all come from one sample, sequenced in a study of T cells in Graves' hyperthyroidism and ophthalmopathy. The investigators amplified TCR beta CDR3 regions from RNA transcripts. The HTBI primer set was used in a first-round RT-PCR of the TCR CDR3. TCRdb ran MiXCR on the multiplex PCR reads and lists one entry per CDR3 protein. The top ten clones hold around a third of a sample with approximately 600,000 distinct CDR3 sequences, roughly 20% of them seen once. Sequencing was done on a sample of blood. The receptors here all came from a man aged 30-40 years with Graves' ophthalmopathy.

A note on this clonotype: This may be a read error: a much more frequent sequence differs by one nucleotide. The chain employs TRBV3-1 and TRBJ2-3, with TRBD2 matching over 7 bases. Per germline, CDR1 LGHDT and CDR2 YNNKEL (reference sequence). The CDR3 has 14 amino acids. V trimming: 5 bases; J trimming: 2 bases; junction bases outside the gene matches: 4. CDR3 DNA: TGTGCCAGCAGCTCATGGGACTACACAGATACGCAGTATTTT. This translates into CASSSWDYTDTQYF.

The chain employs TRBV12-3 or TRBV12-4 and TRBJ2-7; D perhaps matches TRBD1 (5 bases). This CDR3 has 14 residues. Trimming left V 6 bases short and J 2 bases short, with 14 bases between. This chain's CDR3 is CASRFQVGAYEQYF. CDR3 DNA sequence: TGTGCCAGCAGGTTCCAAGTAGGGGCCTACGAGCAGTACTTC.

With regard to this clonotype: Germline is not matched at one junction end, which may reflect a read error. This sequence joins TRBV6-2 or TRBV6-3 and TRBJ2-7; tentative D call: TRBD1 (6 bases). This CDR3 comprises 15 residues. From germline, CDR1 is MNHEY and CDR2 SVGEGT. DNA for the CDR3: TGTGCCAGCAGACCAACAGGGTTGGGCTCCTACAAGCAGTACTTC. Encoded protein: CASRPTGLGSYKQYF.

In this sample, this clonotype turned up a few times. V usage is TRBV28 and J usage is TRBJ2-1; D gene uncertain. Germline V gives CDR1 MDHEN, CDR2 SYDVKM. V lost 6 bases and J 9 bases, leaving 18 bases between the germline ends. CDR3 length equals 14 residues. In DNA form, the CDR3 reads TGTGCCAGCAGCCCTTTCGGGCGACTGGGTGAGCAGTTCTTC. Translation: CASSPFGRLGEQFF.

The sample holds many counts of this clonotype. The chain employs TRBV27 and TRBJ1-1; no clear D gene. Germline V lookup: CDR1 MNHEY, CDR2 SMNVEV (reference sequence). V was clipped by 7 bases and J by 0 bases, with 21 bases between them. The length of the CDR3 is 17 residues. The CDR3, as DNA: TGTGCCAGCAAGCCAGGAGGGATGTTGGGAATGAACACTGAAGCTTTCTTT. Protein product: CASKPGGMLGMNTEAFF.

The V gene is TRBV6-1, the J gene TRBJ1-1; D not resolved. Germline CDR1 MNHNS, CDR2 SASEGT. CDR3 size: 12 residues. V dropped 7 bases and J dropped 1 base, with 7 bases sitting between them. The CDR3 DNA follows: TGTGCCAGCACCCCGTGGAACACTGAAGCTTTCTTT. Amino acids: CASTPWNTEAFF.

This clonotype was observed a handful of times. V is TRBV30 and J is TRBJ1-1, with D possibly being TRBD1 (5 bases). The CDR3 runs to 14 residues. Germline CDR1 GTSNPN, CDR2 SVGIG (reference sequence). Trimming cost V 1 base and J 1 base, with 10 bases left between them. The CDR3 sequence: CAWSAGTSNTEAFF. In nucleotides, the CDR3 is TGTGCCTGGAGTGCCGGGACCTCGAACACTGAAGCTTTCTTT.

This clonotype was found many times. The chain combines TRBV5-1 with TRBJ2-2; weak D call: TRBD2 (7 bases). The CDR3 sequence is 13 residues long. The germline V gene encodes CDR1 SGHRS and CDR2 YFSETQ. Trimming took 2 bases from V and 6 from J, leaving 8 bases between them. CDR3: CASSFGGPGELFF. CDR3 coding DNA: TGCGCCAGCAGCTTCGGGGGGCCCGGGGAGCTGTTTTTT.

Details on this clonotype: With a much larger clone just one base away, this may be a read error. The rearrangement joins TRBV28 to TRBJ2-7; D is undetermined. V was pared by 6 bases and J by 3 bases, with 15 bases between. Looked up from germline, CDR1 is MDHEN and CDR2 is SYDVKM. This CDR3 is 14 amino acids long. The CDR3 spells CASRLFDGSYEQYF. CDR3 nucleotide sequence: TGTGCCAGCAGGCTGTTTGACGGTAGCTACGAGCAGTACTTC.